This T cell receptor (beta chain) stems from a study of breast tumors, draining lymph nodes, adjacent tissues. Overall study results and limits: Tumor T cell lymph node origin was a supported hypothesis, not proven. Compared with basal-like, luminal-like tumors shared significantly more repertoire with nontumor tissue.

From the multiplex PCR reads, TCRdb called clonotypes with MiXCR, one entry per CDR3 protein. The sample lists about 63,000 distinct CDR3 sequences, approximately 57% occurring once. Comments on this clonotype: Its specificity is unknown.

Trimming took 1 base from V and 3 from J, leaving 18 bases between them. The CDR3 extends over 18 amino acids. Germline V gives CDR1 MGHRA, CDR2 YSYEKL. The rearrangement joins TRBV4-1 to TRBJ2-2; D might be TRBD2 (6 bases). This TCR was recovered from a female donor with breast cancer. Some clones in this sample may be carry-over from other donors' samples. The material sequenced was breast tumor tissue. Here the CDR3 DNA reads TGCGCCAGCAGCCAAGGAGGAGGGCTATGGATCGACACCGGGGAGCTGTTTTTT. As protein: CASSQGGGLWIDTGELFF.